Described below is a single TCR beta chain sequence and its context. Here immunoSEQ multiplex PCR was the method, and the copy in TCRdb shows in-frame clones only, minus some. The table has about 52,000 clones, around 85% seen once. The data originate from a study of OX40 agonist ivuxolimab in advanced cancers. The CDR3 has 15 amino acids. Looked up from germline, CDR1 is SEHNR and CDR2 is FQNEAQ (reference sequence). V dropped 5 bases and J dropped 0 bases, with 14 bases sitting between them. The origin of this receptor is an adult with an advanced solid tumor such as melanoma, head and neck, liver or kidney cancer. This sequence joins TRBV7-9 and TRBJ2-7, with a weak D call TRBD1 (6 bases). This sample comprised CD4+ or CD8+ T cells sorted from blood, obtained in a trial of the OX40 agonist ivuxolimab. CDR3 DNA sequence: TGTGCCAGCAGCCCCCCAGACAGGACCTCCTACGAGCAGTACTTC. This translates into CASSPPDRTSYEQYF.